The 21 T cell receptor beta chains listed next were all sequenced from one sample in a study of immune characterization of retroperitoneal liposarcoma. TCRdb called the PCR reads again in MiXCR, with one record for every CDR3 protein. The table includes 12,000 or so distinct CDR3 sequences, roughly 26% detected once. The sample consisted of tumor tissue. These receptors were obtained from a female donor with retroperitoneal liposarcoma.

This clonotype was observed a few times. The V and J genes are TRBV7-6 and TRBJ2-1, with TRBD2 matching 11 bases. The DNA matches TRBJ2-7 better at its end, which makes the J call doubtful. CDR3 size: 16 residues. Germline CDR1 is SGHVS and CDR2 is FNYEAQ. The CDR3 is CASSEGTSGFSYEQYF. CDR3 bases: TGTGCCAGCAGCGAAGGGACTAGCGGATTCTCCTACGAGCAGTACTTC.

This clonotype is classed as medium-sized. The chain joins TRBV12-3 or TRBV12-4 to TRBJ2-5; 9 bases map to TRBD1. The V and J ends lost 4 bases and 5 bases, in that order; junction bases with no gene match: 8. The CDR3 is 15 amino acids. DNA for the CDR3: TGTGCCAGCAGTTGGGGGGACAGGGAGTCTGAGACCCAGTACTTC. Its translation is CASSWGDRESETQYF.

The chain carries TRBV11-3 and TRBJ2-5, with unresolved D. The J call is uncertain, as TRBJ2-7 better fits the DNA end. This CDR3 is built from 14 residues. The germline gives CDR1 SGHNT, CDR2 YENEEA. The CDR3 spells CASSLDQTVHEQYF. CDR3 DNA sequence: TGTGCCAGCAGCTTAGATCAAACAGTCCACGAGCAGTACTTC.

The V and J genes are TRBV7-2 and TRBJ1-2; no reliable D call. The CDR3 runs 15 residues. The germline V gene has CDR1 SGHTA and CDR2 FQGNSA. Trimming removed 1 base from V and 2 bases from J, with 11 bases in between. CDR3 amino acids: CASSLGRETNYGYTF. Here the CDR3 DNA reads TGTGCCAGCAGCTTAGGGAGGGAGACCAACTATGGCTACACCTTC.

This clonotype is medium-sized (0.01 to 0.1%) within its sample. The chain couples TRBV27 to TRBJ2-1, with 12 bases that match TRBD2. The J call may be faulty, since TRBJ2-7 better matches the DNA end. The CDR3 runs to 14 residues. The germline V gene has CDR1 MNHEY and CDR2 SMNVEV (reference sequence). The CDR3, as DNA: TGTGCCAGCAGCCTGACTAGCGGGAGTTACGAGCAGTACTTC. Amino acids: CASSLTSGSYEQYF.

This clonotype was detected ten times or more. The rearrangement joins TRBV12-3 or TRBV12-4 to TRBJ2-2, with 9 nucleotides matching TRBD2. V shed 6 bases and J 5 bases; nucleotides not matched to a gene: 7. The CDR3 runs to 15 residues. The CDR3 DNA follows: TGTGCCAGCAGCTTTAGCGGGAGAGGGACCGGGGAGCTGTTTTTT. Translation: CASSFSGRGTGELFF.

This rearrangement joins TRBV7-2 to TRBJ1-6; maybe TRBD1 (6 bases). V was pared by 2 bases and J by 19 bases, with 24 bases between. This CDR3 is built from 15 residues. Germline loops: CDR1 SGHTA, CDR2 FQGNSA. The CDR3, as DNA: TGTGCCAGCAGCTTACAATCCGGGGGGCTTTACGAGCAGCACTTT. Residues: CASSLQSGGLYEQHF.

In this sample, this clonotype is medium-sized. CDR3 in amino acids: CASIGGPNQETQYF. The CDR3 coding sequence is TGTGCCAGCATAGGGGGACCAAACCAAGAGACCCAGTACTTC. This chain links TRBV12-3 or TRBV12-4 with TRBJ2-5; D is possibly TRBD1 (6 bases). V was trimmed by 7 bases and J by 0 bases, leaving 12 bases between them. The CDR3 sequence is 14 residues long.

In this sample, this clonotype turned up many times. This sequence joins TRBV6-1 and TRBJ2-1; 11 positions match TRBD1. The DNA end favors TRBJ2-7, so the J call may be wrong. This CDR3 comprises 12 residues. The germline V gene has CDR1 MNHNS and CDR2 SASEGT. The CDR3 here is CATADRGHEQYF. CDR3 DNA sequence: TGTGCCACCGCGGACAGGGGGCATGAGCAGTACTTC.

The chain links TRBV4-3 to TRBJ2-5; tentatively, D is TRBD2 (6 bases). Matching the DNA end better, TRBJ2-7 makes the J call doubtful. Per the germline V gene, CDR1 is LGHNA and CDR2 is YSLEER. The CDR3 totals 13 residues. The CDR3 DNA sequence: TGCGCCAGCAGCAGACCTCCGGGGGACGAGCAGTACTTC. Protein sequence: CASSRPPGDEQYF.

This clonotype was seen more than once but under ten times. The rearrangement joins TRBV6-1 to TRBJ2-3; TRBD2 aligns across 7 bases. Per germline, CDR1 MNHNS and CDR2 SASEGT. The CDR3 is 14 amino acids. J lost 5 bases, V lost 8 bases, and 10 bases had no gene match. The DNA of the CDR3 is TGTGCCAGCCATAACCGGGGGGAGGTAGATACGCAGTATTTT. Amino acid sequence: CASHNRGEVDTQYF.

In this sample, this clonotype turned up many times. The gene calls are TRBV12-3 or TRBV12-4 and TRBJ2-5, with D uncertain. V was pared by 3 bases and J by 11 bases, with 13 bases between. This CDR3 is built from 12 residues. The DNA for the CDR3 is TGTGCCAGCAGTTTGTACTCCGGCAAGCAGTACTTC. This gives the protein CASSLYSGKQYF.

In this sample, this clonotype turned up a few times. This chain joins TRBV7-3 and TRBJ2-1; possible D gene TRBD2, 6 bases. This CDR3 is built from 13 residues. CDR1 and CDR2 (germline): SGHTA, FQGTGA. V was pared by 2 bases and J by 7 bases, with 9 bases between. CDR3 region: CASSLYRGNEQFF. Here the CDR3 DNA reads TGTGCCAGCAGCTTATATCGGGGGAATGAGCAGTTCTTC.

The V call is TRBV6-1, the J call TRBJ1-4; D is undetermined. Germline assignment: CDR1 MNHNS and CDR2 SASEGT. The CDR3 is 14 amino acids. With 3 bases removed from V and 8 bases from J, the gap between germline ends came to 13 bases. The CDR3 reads CASSETEVREKLFF. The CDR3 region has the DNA TGTGCCAGCAGTGAGACGGAAGTGAGGGAAAAACTGTTTTTT.

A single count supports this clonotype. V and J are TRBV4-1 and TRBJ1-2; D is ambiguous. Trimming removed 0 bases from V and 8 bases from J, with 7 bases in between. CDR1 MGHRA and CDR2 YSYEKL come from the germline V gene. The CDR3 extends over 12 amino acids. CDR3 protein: CASSQDREGYTF. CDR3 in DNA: TGCGCCAGCAGCCAAGATCGGGAAGGCTACACCTTC.

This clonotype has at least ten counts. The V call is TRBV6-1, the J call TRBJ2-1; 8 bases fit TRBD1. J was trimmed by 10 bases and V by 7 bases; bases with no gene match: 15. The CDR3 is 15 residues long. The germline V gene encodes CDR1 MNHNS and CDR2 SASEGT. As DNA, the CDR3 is TGTGCCAGCAAAGTCGGACAGGGACAACCTTACGAGCAGTTCTTC. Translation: CASKVGQGQPYEQFF.

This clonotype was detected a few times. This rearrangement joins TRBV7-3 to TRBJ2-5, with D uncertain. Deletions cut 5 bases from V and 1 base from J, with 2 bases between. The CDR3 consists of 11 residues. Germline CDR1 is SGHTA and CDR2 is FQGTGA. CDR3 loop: CASSLQETQYF. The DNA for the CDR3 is TGTGCCAGCAGCCTCCAAGAGACCCAGTACTTC.

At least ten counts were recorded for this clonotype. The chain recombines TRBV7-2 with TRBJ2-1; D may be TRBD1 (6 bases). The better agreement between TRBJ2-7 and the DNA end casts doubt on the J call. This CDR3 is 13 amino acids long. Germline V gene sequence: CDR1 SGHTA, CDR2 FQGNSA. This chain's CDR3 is CASSPRQANEQYF. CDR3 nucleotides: TGTGCCAGCAGCCCGCGACAGGCTAATGAGCAGTACTTC.

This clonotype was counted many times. For the CDR3, the DNA is TGTGCCTCCCATCGACAGGGGGGTACTGAAGCTTTCTTT. This gives the protein CASHRQGGTEAFF. The V call is TRBV7-2, the J call TRBJ1-1, with 9 bases that match TRBD1. The CDR3 is made up of 13 amino acids. From germline, CDR1 is SGHTA and CDR2 FQGNSA. J was trimmed by 5 bases and V by 11 bases; bases with no gene match: 9.

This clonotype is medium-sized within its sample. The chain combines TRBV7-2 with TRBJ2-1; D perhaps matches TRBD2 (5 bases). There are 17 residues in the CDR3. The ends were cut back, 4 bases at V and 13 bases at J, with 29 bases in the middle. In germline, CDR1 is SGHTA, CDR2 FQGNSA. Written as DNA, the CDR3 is TGTGCCAGCAGCTCACTCCCCGGGTCGACTAACCAAGAGACCCAGTTCTTC. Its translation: CASSSLPGSTNQETQFF.

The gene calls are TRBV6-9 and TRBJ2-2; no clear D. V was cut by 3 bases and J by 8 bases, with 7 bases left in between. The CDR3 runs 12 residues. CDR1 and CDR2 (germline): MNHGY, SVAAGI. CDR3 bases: TGTGCCAGCAGTTACTTGGGAGGGGAGCTGTTTTTT. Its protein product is CASSYLGGELFF.